This passage covers 22 T cell receptor beta chains from one sample sequenced in a study of blood T cell repertoires in COVID-19. Method: immunoSEQ multiplex PCR; TCRdb's copy keeps in-frame clones and lacks some. The sample has over 200,000 clones, about 90% seen once; the top ten hold 3% to 4%. The source material was PBMCs or T cells enriched from blood (not recorded which). The receptors come from a woman aged 25 to 45 who had been exposed to COVID-19.

This rearrangement joins TRBV5-1 to TRBJ1-4; 8 bases map to TRBD1. The CDR3 is 14 amino acids. Trimming at V came to 5 bases and at J to 3 bases, leaving 3 bases not matched to a gene. Germline-derived CDR1 and CDR2 are SGHRS and YFSETQ. CDR3 sequence: CASSLTGANEKLFF. The CDR3 DNA follows: TGCGCCAGCAGTCTGACAGGGGCTAATGAAAAACTGTTTTTT.

The gene calls are TRBV2 and TRBJ1-1; 9 positions agree with TRBD1. CDR1 SNHLY and CDR2 FYNNEI come from the germline V gene. The CDR3 extends over 16 amino acids. Unmatched junction bases numbered 11, after V lost 5 bases and J lost 4 bases. The chain's CDR3 is CASSPQGQGLSTEAFF. CDR3 nucleotides: TGTGCCAGCAGTCCCCAGGGACAGGGATTGAGCACTGAAGCTTTCTTT.

This chain links TRBV29-1 with TRBJ2-3, with TRBD2 matching 9 bases. Germline V lookup: CDR1 SQVTM, CDR2 ANQGSEA. The CDR3 spans 12 residues. J gave up 2 bases and V 7 bases, and 1 base lay outside the gene matches. The CDR3 spells CSGTSVTDTQYF. Written as DNA, the CDR3 is TGCAGCGGGACTAGCGTCACAGATACGCAGTATTTT.

This clone was picked up a small number of times. This rearrangement joins TRBV7-9 to TRBJ1-3, with 7 bases matching TRBD1. The CDR3 covers 14 residues. Trimming cost V 5 bases and J 4 bases; bases outside gene matches: 5. Germline loops: CDR1 SEHNR, CDR2 FQNEAQ (reference sequence). This chain's CDR3 is CASSRTGEGNTIYF. CDR3 DNA sequence: TGTGCCAGCAGCCGCACAGGGGAGGGAAACACCATATATTTT.

The V call is TRBV5-5, the J call TRBJ1-3; D is possibly TRBD1 (5 bases). From germline, CDR1 is SGHKS and CDR2 YYEKEE (reference sequence). This CDR3 has 13 residues. V gave up 2 bases and J gave up 3 bases, with 6 bases separating them. The DNA of the CDR3 is TGTGCCAGCAGCTTTAGGGGTGGAAACACCATATATTTT. Protein sequence: CASSFRGGNTIYF. Together with reference TRBV5-5 and TRBJ1-3, the CDR3 gives the full variable domain: DAGVTQSPTHLIKTRGQQVTLRCSPISGHKSVSWYQQVLGQGPQFIFQYYEKEERGRGNFPDRFSARQFPNYSSELNVNALLLGDSALYLCASSFRGGNTIYFGEGSWLTVV.

CDR3 region: CASSLGGGESSYNEQFF. As DNA, the CDR3 is TGTGCCAGCAGCTTAGGTGGGGGCGAGAGCTCCTACAATGAGCAGTTCTTC. The chain joins TRBV11-3 to TRBJ2-1; tentative D call: TRBD1 (6 bases). The V gene lost 1 base and the J gene lost 0 bases, with 13 bases spanning the gap. CDR1 and CDR2 from the germline V gene are SGHNT and YENEEA. The CDR3 has 17 residues.

Of note for this clone: The same CDR3 arises from other DNA sequences in this sample as well. The chain carries TRBV12-3 or TRBV12-4 and TRBJ1-2, with a tentative D call TRBD1 (6 bases). The CDR3 runs 13 residues. V was trimmed by 2 bases and J by 4 bases, leaving 8 bases between them. The CDR3 nucleotides are TGTGCCAGCAGTTTACAGGGGCTCTATGGCTACACCTTC. Protein sequence: CASSLQGLYGYTF.

J is TRBJ1-5 and V is TRBV7-2; tentatively, D is TRBD1 (5 bases). The germline V gene encodes CDR1 SGHTA and CDR2 FQGNSA. V was cut by 5 bases and J by 7 bases, with 15 bases left in between. The CDR3 consists of 14 residues. CDR3 bases: TGTGCCAGCAGCGGCGACAGTCTTGACCAGCCCCAGCATTTT. Its protein product is CASSGDSLDQPQHF.

This clone was observed once. The rearrangement uses TRBV7-8 and TRBJ2-7; 11 bases are shared with TRBD2. Losses at the gene ends were 5 bases for V and 4 bases for J; bases not matched to a gene: 19. This CDR3 has 19 residues. The germline V gene has CDR1 SGHVS and CDR2 FQNEAQ. CDR3 region: CASSPTGLAEMRRGYEQYF. CDR3 DNA sequence: TGTGCCAGCAGCCCAACGGGACTAGCGGAAATGAGGAGGGGATACGAGCAGTACTTC.

This chain uses TRBV19 with TRBJ1-1, with a weak D call TRBD1 (5 bases). CDR1 LNHDA and CDR2 SQIVND come from the germline V gene (reference sequence). This CDR3 region has 13 residues. The V and J ends lost 7 bases and 0 bases respectively, with 9 bases between them. CDR3 DNA sequence: TGTGCCAGTATGCGACAGATGAACACTGAAGCTTTCTTT. It yields the protein CASMRQMNTEAFF.

CDR3 in DNA: TGTGCCATCAGTGCCTCAGGGACCCAGTACTTC. This gives the protein CAISASGTQYF. This chain connects TRBV10-3 to TRBJ2-5; D is uncertain. This CDR3 has 11 residues. Trimming shortened V by 4 bases and J by 7 bases, and 7 bases separated the two germline ends. Germline V gene sequence: CDR1 ENHRY, CDR2 SYGVKD.

V gene TRBV2 combines with J gene TRBJ1-2; D uncertain. Trimming shortened V by 4 bases and J by 4 bases, and 19 bases separated the two germline ends. This CDR3 has 16 residues. From germline, CDR1 is SNHLY and CDR2 FYNNEI. The CDR3 sequence: CASSAEAWGSVYGYTF. CDR3 DNA sequence: TGTGCCAGCAGTGCGGAGGCATGGGGATCTGTCTATGGCTACACCTTC.

This clone has a single count. The chain employs TRBV28 and TRBJ1-2; TRBD1 aligns across 7 bases. This CDR3 contains 14 residues. The V segment lost 6 bases and the J segment 6 bases; nucleotides outside the gene matches: 10. Germline V gene data show CDR1 as MDHEN and CDR2 as SYDVKM. CDR3 nucleotides: TGTGCCAGCAGAACAGATTCAGGGGGGCATGGCTACACCTTC. As protein: CASRTDSGGHGYTF.

This sequence joins TRBV10-2 and TRBJ2-3; D is ambiguous. V was shortened by 6 bases and J by 5 bases, with 21 bases between the two germline ends. Germline V gives CDR1 WSHSY, CDR2 SAAADI. The CDR3 length is 16 residues. CDR3 bases: TGCGCCAGCAGCCTTCGCCGGGTCGCCAGAGGAGATACGCAGTATTTT. Its protein is CASSLRRVARGDTQYF.

V is TRBV30 and J is TRBJ1-5; 9 bases align to TRBD1. This CDR3 spans 13 amino acids. Trimming removed 5 bases from V and 5 bases from J; junction bases left unmatched: 4. Germline CDR1 is GTSNPN and CDR2 is SVGIG (reference sequence). The DNA of the CDR3 is TGTGCCTGGGAGACAGGGGGGGATCAGCCCCAGCATTTT. Protein: CAWETGGDQPQHF. The whole variable domain, remainder taken from reference TRBV30 and TRBJ1-5, is SQTIHQWPATLVQPVGSPLSLECTVEGTSNPNLYWYRQAAGRGLQLLFYSVGIGQISSEVPQNLSASRPQDRQFILSSKKLLLSDSGFYLCAWETGGDQPQHFGDGTRLSIL.

V gene TRBV9 combines with J gene TRBJ2-3; D might be TRBD1 (6 bases). Germline assignment: CDR1 SGDLS and CDR2 YYNGEE. The CDR3 spans 16 residues. Trimming shortened V by 0 bases and J by 0 bases, and 11 bases separated the two germline ends. The CDR3 DNA follows: TGTGCCAGCAGCGTAGGGACAGAACCTAGCACAGATACGCAGTATTTT. Residues: CASSVGTEPSTDTQYF.

This chain uses TRBV19 with TRBJ2-5, with 11 bases fitting TRBD2. This CDR3 is 16 amino acids long. Unmatched junction bases numbered 7, after V lost 6 bases and J lost 1 base. Germline CDR1 LNHDA, CDR2 SQIVND (reference sequence). The CDR3 coding sequence is TGTGCCAGTAGCGCTACTAGCGGGAGACTCCAAGAGACCCAGTACTTC. It specifies CASSATSGRLQETQYF.

This rearrangement joins TRBV27 to TRBJ1-6; D is possibly TRBD1 (6 bases). This CDR3 has 15 residues. Per germline, CDR1 MNHEY and CDR2 SMNVEV (reference sequence). The V gene lost 3 bases and the J gene lost 7 bases, with 13 bases spanning the gap. The DNA for the CDR3 is TGTGCCAGCAGTTTCTTAGGACAGTCAAATTCACCCCTCCACTTT. It codes for CASSFLGQSNSPLHF.

The chain recombines TRBV4-1 with TRBJ2-4; maybe TRBD1 (6 bases). The CDR3 sequence is 18 residues long. V lost 1 base and J 3 bases, leaving 19 bases between the germline ends. From germline, CDR1 is MGHRA and CDR2 YSYEKL. CDR3: CASSQGAGRGKHKNIQYF. CDR3 nucleotide sequence: TGCGCCAGCAGCCAAGGGGCGGGTAGGGGGAAGCACAAAAACATTCAGTACTTC.

V gene TRBV7-9 combines with J gene TRBJ2-7, with TRBD1 matching over 8 bases. The CDR3 covers 14 residues. CDR1 SEHNR and CDR2 FQNEAQ come from the germline V gene (reference sequence). Trimming at V came to 1 base and at J to 6 bases, leaving 5 bases not matched to a gene. The CDR3 region has the DNA TGTGCCAGCAGCTTAGAGGGACAGGAATCCGAGCAGTACTTC. Encoded protein: CASSLEGQESEQYF.

The V gene is TRBV14, the J gene TRBJ2-3, with TRBD2 matching 10 bases. Germline V gives CDR1 SGHDN, CDR2 FVKESK. The CDR3 consists of 15 residues. V lost 4 bases, J lost 4 bases, and 5 bases stayed unmatched. The CDR3, as DNA: TGTGCCAGCAGCCCACTAGCGGGAAGGTCAGATACGCAGTATTTT. Encoded protein: CASSPLAGRSDTQYF.

The gene calls are TRBV6-5 and TRBJ1-5; 7 bases fit TRBD1. J was trimmed by 3 bases and V by 5 bases; bases with no gene match: 4. The CDR3 loop spans 14 amino acids. Germline CDR1 is MNHEY and CDR2 is SVGAGI. In nucleotides, the CDR3 is TGTGCCAGCAGTAACAGGGGACCCAATCAGCCCCAGCATTTT. Its protein is CASSNRGPNQPQHF.